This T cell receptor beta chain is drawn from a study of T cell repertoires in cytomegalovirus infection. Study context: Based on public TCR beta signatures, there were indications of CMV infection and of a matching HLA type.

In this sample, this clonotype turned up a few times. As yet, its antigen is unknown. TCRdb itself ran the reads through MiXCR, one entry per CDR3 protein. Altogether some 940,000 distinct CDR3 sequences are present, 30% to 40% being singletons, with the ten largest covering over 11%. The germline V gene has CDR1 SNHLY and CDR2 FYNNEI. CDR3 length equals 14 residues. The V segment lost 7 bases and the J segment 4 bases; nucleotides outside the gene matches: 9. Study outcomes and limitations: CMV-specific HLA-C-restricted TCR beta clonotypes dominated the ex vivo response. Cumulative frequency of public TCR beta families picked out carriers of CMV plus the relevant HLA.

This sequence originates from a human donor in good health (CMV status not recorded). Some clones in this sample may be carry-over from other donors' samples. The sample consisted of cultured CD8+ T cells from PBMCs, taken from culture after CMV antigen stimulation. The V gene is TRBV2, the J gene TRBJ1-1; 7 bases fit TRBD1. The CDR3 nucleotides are TGTGCCAGCACCCCAGGGGGACCTGCCACTGAAGCTTTCTTT. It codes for CASTPGGPATEAFF.